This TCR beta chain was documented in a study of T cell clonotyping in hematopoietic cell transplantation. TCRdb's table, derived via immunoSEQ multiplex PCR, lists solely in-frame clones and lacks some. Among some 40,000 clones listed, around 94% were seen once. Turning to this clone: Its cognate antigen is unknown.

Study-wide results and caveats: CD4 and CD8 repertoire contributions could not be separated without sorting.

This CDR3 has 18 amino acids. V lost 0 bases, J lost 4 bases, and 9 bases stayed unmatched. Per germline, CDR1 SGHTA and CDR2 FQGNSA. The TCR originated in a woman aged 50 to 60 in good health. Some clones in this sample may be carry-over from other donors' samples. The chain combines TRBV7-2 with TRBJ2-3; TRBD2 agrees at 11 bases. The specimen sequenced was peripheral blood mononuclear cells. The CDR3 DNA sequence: TGTGCCAGCAGCTTAGCCTTTAGTAGCGGGGGGGCCCCAGATACGCAGTATTTT. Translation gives CASSLAFSSGGAPDTQYF.